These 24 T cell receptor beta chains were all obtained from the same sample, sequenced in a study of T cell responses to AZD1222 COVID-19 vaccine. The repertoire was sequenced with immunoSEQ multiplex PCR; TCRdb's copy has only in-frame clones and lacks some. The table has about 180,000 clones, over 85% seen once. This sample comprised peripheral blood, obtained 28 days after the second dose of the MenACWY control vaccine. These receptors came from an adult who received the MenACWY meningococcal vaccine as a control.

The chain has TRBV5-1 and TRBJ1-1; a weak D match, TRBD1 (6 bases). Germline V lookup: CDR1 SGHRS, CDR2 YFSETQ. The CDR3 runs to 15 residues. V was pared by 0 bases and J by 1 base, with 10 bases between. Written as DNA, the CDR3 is TGCGCCAGCAGCTTGGAATTGGGGGCGAACACTGAAGCTTTCTTT. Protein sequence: CASSLELGANTEAFF.

CDR3 nucleotide sequence: TGTGCCAGCAGCGTAGTGGGGACTAGGGCCCAAGAGACCCAGTACTTC. Translating gives CASSVVGTRAQETQYF. This chain joins TRBV9 and TRBJ2-5, with 8 bases that match TRBD2. V lost 0 bases and J lost 1; bases outside the gene matches: 5. The CDR3 loop spans 16 amino acids. Germline lookup yields CDR1 SGDLS and CDR2 YYNGEE.

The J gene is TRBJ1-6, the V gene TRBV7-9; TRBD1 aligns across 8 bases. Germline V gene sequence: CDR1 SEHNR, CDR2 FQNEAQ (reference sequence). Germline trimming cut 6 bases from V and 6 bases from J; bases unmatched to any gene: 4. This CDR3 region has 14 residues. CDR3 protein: CASSPGQVNSPLHF. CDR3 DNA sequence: TGTGCCAGCAGTCCGGGACAGGTTAATTCACCCCTCCACTTT.

The CDR3 DNA follows: TGTGCCAGCAGCTTAGCGGGGGGTAACAATGAGCAGTTCTTC. Encoded protein: CASSLAGGNNEQFF. The J gene is TRBJ2-1, the V gene TRBV6-2 or TRBV6-3; TRBD2 aligns across 10 bases. The CDR3 length is 14 residues. Unmatched junction bases numbered 4, after V lost 6 bases and J lost 5 bases. Germline CDR1 and CDR2: MNHEY and SVGEGT.

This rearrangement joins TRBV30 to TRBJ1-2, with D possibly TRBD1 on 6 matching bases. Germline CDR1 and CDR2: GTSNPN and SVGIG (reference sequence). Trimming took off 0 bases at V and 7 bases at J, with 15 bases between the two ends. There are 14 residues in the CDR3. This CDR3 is CAWSVNHRVGGYTF. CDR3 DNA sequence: TGTGCCTGGAGTGTGAATCACAGGGTCGGTGGCTACACCTTC.

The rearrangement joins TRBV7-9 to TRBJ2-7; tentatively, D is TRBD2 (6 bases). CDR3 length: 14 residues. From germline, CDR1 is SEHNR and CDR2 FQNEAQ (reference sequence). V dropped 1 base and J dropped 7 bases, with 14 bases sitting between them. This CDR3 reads CASSLVDTGGEQYF. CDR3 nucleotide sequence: TGTGCCAGCAGCTTAGTGGACACCGGAGGGGAGCAGTACTTC.

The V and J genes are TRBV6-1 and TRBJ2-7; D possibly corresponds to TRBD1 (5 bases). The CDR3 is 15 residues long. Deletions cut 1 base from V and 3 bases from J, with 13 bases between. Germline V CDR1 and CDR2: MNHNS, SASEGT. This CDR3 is CASSEGQSQNYEQYF. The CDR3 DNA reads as TGTGCCAGCAGTGAAGGACAGTCCCAGAACTACGAGCAGTACTTC.

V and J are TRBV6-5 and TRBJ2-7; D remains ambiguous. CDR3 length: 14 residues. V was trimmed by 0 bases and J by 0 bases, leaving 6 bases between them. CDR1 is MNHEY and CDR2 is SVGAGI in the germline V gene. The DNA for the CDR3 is TGTGCCAGCAGTTACTCTGACGGCTCCTACGAGCAGTACTTC. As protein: CASSYSDGSYEQYF.

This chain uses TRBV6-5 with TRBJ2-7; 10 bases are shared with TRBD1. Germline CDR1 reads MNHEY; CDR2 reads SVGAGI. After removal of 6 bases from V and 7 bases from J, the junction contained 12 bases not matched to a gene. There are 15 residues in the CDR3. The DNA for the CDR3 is TGTGCCAGCAGGACGGACAGGGGGGGTAGTGGGGAGCAGTACTTC. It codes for CASRTDRGGSGEQYF.

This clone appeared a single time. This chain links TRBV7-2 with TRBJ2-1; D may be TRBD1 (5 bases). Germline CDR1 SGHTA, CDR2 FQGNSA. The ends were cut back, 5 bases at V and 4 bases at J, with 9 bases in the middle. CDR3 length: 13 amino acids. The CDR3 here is CASSSTGYNEQFF. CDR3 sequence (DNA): TGTGCCAGCAGCAGTACAGGATACAATGAGCAGTTCTTC.

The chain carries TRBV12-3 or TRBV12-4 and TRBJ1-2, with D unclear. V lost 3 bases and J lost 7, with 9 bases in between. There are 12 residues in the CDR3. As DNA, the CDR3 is TGTGCCAGCAGTTTTTTGCCCGTTGGCTACACCTTC. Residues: CASSFLPVGYTF.

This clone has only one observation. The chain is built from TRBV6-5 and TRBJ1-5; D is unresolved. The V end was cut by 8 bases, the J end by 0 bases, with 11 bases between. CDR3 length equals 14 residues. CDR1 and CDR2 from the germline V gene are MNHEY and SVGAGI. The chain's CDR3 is CASGENPSNQPQHF. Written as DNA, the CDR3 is TGTGCCAGCGGCGAAAACCCTAGCAATCAGCCCCAGCATTTT.

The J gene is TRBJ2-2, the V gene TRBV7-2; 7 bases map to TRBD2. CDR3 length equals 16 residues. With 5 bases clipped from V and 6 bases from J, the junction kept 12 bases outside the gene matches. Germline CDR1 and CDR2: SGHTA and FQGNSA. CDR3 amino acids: CASSPRLAKVSGELFF. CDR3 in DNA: TGTGCCAGCAGCCCACGACTAGCTAAAGTATCCGGGGAGCTGTTTTTT. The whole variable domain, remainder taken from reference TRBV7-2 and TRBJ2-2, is GAGVSQSPSNKVTEKGKDVELRCDPISGHTALYWYRQSLGQGLEFLIYFQGNSAPDKSGLPSDRFSAERTGGSVSTLTIQRTQQEDSAVYLCASSPRLAKVSGELFFGEGSRLTVL.

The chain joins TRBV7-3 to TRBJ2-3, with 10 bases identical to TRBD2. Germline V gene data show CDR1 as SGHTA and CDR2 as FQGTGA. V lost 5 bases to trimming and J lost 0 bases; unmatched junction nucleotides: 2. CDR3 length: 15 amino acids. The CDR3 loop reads CASSTTSGSTDTQYF. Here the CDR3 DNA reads TGTGCCAGCAGCACGACTAGCGGGAGCACAGATACGCAGTATTTT.

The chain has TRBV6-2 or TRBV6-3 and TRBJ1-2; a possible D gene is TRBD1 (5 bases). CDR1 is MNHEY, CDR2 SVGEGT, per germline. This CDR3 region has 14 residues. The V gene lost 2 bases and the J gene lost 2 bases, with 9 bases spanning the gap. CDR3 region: CASSYEGINYGYTF. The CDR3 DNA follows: TGTGCCAGCAGTTACGAGGGGATCAACTATGGCTACACCTTC.

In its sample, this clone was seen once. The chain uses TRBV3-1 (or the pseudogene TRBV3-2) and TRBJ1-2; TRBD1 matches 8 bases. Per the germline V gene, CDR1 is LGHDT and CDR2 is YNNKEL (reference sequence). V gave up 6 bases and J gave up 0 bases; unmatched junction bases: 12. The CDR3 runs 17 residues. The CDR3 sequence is CASSIGTGDTSNYGYTF. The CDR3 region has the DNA TGTGCCAGCAGTATAGGGACAGGAGATACCTCTAACTATGGCTACACCTTC.

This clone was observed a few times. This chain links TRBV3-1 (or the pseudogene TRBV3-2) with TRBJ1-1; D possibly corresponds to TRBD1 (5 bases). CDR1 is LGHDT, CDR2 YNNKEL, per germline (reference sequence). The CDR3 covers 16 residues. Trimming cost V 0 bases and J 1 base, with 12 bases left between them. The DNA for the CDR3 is TGTGCCAGCAGCCAAGATAGCGGACATAGGAACACTGAAGCTTTCTTT. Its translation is CASSQDSGHRNTEAFF.

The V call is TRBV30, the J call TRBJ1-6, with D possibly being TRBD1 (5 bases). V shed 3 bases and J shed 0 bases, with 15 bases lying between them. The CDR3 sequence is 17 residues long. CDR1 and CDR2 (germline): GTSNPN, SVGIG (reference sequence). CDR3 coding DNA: TGTGCCTGGAGGGGGGTGACGGGGAGCTCCTATAATTCACCCCTCCACTTT. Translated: CAWRGVTGSSYNSPLHF.

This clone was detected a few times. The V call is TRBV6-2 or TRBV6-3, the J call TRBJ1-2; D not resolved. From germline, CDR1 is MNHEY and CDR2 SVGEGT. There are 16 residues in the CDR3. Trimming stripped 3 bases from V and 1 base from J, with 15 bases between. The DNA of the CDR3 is TGTGCCAGCAGTTATCCGAGACCGACAATTAACTATGGCTACACCTTC. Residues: CASSYPRPTINYGYTF.

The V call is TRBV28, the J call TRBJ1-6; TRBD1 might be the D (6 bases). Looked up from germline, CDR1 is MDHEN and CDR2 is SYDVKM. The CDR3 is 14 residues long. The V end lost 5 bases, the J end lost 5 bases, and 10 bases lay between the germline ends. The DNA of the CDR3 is TGTGCCAGCAGTCGGGGACACCATAATTCACCCCTCCACTTT. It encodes CASSRGHHNSPLHF. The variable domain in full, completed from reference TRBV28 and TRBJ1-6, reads DVKVTQSSRYLVKRTGEKVFLECVQDMDHENMFWYRQDPGLGLRLIYFSYDVKMKEKGDIPEGYSVSREKKERFSLILESASTNQTSMYLCASSRGHHNSPLHFGNGTRLTVT.

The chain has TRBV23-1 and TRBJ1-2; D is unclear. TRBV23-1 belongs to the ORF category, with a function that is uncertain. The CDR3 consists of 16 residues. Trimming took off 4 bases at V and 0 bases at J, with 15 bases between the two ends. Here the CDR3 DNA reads TGCGCCAGCAGTCGTGGGATTACCCCAGCTAACTATGGCTACACCTTC. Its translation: CASSRGITPANYGYTF.

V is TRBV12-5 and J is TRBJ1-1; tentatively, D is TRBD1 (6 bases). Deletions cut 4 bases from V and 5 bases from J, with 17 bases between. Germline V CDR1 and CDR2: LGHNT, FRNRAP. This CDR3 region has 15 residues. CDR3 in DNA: TGTGCTAGTGGTTCGGTGGGGGCATACGGGACTGAAGCTTTCTTT. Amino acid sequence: CASGSVGAYGTEAFF.

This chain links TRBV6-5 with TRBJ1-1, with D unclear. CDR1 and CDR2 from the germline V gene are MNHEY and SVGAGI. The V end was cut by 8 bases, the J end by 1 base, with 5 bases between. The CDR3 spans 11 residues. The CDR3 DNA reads TGTGCCAGCGGCGAGAACACTGAAGCTTTCTTT. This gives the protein CASGENTEAFF.

CDR3 region: CASSEASRGRLETQYF. The CDR3 nucleotides are TGTGCCAGCAGTGAAGCGTCCAGGGGGCGCCTAGAGACCCAGTACTTC. V usage is TRBV6-1 and J usage is TRBJ2-5; 8 bases map to TRBD1. Germline assignment: CDR1 MNHNS and CDR2 SASEGT. The trim removed 0 bases at V and 4 bases at J, leaving 7 bases unmatched. This CDR3 has 16 amino acids.